The rows below give T cell receptor beta chains drawn from one sample of a study of T cell responses to AZD1222 COVID-19 vaccine. TCRdb's table, derived via immunoSEQ multiplex PCR, lists solely in-frame clones and lacks some. The data contain about 35,000 clones, 70% to 90% of them singletons. The starting material was peripheral blood, obtained 28 days after the second AZD1222 dose. The source is an adult who received the AZD1222 COVID-19 vaccine. Each CDR3 is given with its conserved first and last residue. D genes are given only for firm matches. Clone size is not always given. Where it is, it says once, few, many or a class for expanded clones.

TRBJ1-5	TRBV18	.	.	CASSPPGQPQHF	TGTGCCAGCTCACCACCGGGCCAGCCCCAGCATTTT
TRBJ2-7	TRBV5-1	.	TRBD2	CASSYRTSGDEQYF	TGCGCCAGCAGCTATAGGACTAGCGGCGACGAGCAGTACTTC
TRBJ2-2	TRBV14	.	.	CASSQELLEAGELFF	TGTGCCAGCAGCCAAGAACTGCTCGAGGCCGGGGAGCTGTTTTTT
TRBJ1-6	TRBV30	.	.	CAWRLPGHYSPLHF	TGTGCCTGGAGACTCCCGGGACATTATTCACCCCTCCACTTT
TRBJ2-5	TRBV5-4	.	.	CASSWNRGGSETQYF	TGTGCCAGCAGCTGGAACAGGGGAGGGTCAGAGACCCAGTACTTC
TRBJ2-7	TRBV10-1	.	.	CASSEWVIGEQYF	TGCGCCAGCAGTGAGTGGGTTATCGGCGAGCAGTACTTC
TRBJ1-3	TRBV7-8	.	.	CASQSGNTIYF	TGTGCCAGTCAGTCTGGAAACACCATATATTTT
TRBJ1-1	TRBV2	.	.	CASSGQIFEAFF	TGTGCCAGCAGTGGTCAGATATTTGAAGCTTTCTTT
TRBJ1-6	TRBV19	.	.	CASSNPRGALNSPLHF	TGTGCCAGTAGCAATCCCCGGGGGGCGTTGAATTCACCCCTCCACTTT
TRBJ2-1	TRBV5-1	.	.	CASSQEGSEQFF	TGCGCCAGCAGCCAAGAGGGGAGTGAGCAGTTCTTC
TRBJ1-6	TRBV12-3/TRBV12-4	.	.	CASTTGRGSPLHF	TGTGCCAGCACCACAGGGAGGGGTTCACCCCTCCACTTT
TRBJ1-1	TRBV3-1/TRBV3-2	.	.	CASRPGQLNTEAFF	TGTGCCAGCAGGCCTGGACAGTTGAACACTGAAGCTTTCTTT
TRBJ2-5	TRBV11-1	few	TRBD2	CASSLLGLAGPETQYF	TGTGCCAGCAGCTTACTGGGGCTAGCGGGTCCTGAGACCCAGTACTTC
TRBJ1-4	TRBV29-1	.	TRBD1	CSIQGAANEKLFF	TGCAGCATACAGGGGGCGGCTAATGAAAAACTGTTTTTT
TRBJ2-3	TRBV11-2	.	.	CASSLGPTDTQYF	TGTGCCAGCAGCTTAGGCCCCACAGATACGCAGTATTTT
TRBJ2-7	TRBV2	.	.	CASSVNYEQYF	TGTGCCAGCAGTGTGAACTACGAGCAGTACTTC
TRBJ2-2	TRBV5-1	.	.	CASSLGGNSGTGELFF	TGCGCCAGCAGCTTGGGCGGGAACTCCGGGACCGGGGAGCTGTTTTTT
TRBJ2-1	TRBV18	.	.	CASSLGDEQFF	TGTGCCAGCTCACTGGGCGATGAGCAGTTCTTC
TRBJ2-5	TRBV19	.	TRBD2	CASSPRRPGGMETQYF	TGTGCCAGTAGCCCCCGTCGCCCGGGGGGGATGGAGACCCAGTACTTC